This TCR beta chain was recorded in a study of T cell responses to AZD1222 COVID-19 vaccine. Assay used: immunoSEQ multiplex PCR; TCRdb lists only in-frame clones, some missing. The table has some 97,000 clones, roughly 91% seen once. Findings and limits, study-wide: White British people made up most donors, females outnumbered males, and clonal diversity was possibly underestimated.

In this sample, this clone turned up a few times. Its antigen is unknown. The CDR3 is made up of 18 amino acids. Germline CDR1 reads MNHEY; CDR2 reads SMNVEV (reference sequence). Trimming left V 3 bases short and J 3 bases short, with 20 bases between. The sequence derives from an adult in good health. The chain joins TRBV27 to TRBJ2-2; D might be TRBD2 (6 bases). This sample comprised peripheral blood, obtained on day 0 of AZD1222 vaccination. The CDR3 region is CASSFFPPEAGHTGELFF. The CDR3 region has the DNA TGTGCCAGCAGTTTTTTCCCCCCCGAAGCGGGCCACACCGGGGAGCTGTTTTTT.